Listed here are 26 T cell receptor beta chains from one sample, sequenced in a study of shared clonotypes between healthy human individuals. Repertoires were generated with immunoSEQ multiplex PCR, while TCRdb's copy carries only in-frame clones and drops some. The sample has under 1,100,000 clones; more than 75% are singletons. Input material: memory CD4+ T cells from PBMCs. The sample's subset: CD45RA-negative fraction. The origin of the receptors is a man aged 18 to 29 in good health. Some clones in this sample may be carry-over from other donors' samples.

DNA of the CDR3: TGTGCCAGCAGTGAGAATGGCGGGAGCCCCACAGATACGCAGTATTTT. Its protein is CASSENGGSPTDTQYF. The rearrangement joins TRBV6-1 to TRBJ2-3, with 7 bases matching TRBD2. Germline loops: CDR1 MNHNS, CDR2 SASEGT. CDR3 length: 16 amino acids. Losses at the gene ends were 3 bases for V and 2 bases for J; bases not matched to a gene: 8.

The rearrangement uses TRBV9 and TRBJ2-1; the match to TRBD2 covers 10 bases. CDR3 length: 20 amino acids. The germline V gene encodes CDR1 SGDLS and CDR2 YYNGEE. The J segment lost 2 bases and the V segment lost 4 bases, leaving 18 bases of the junction unmatched. The DNA for the CDR3 is TGTGCCAGCAGCCCCCCCTCTAAGCGGGGGGGGAGGGGAACCTACAATGAGCAGTTCTTC. It specifies CASSPPSKRGGRGTYNEQFF.

This clone was counted between two and nine times. The chain joins TRBV5-1 to TRBJ1-4; D is ambiguous. Germline V CDR1 and CDR2: SGHRS, YFSETQ. The CDR3 has 16 amino acids. Trimming removed 3 bases at V and 3 bases at J, with 15 bases between. The DNA for the CDR3 is TGCGCCAGCAGCTCCGGAGGGAGTTGGGCTAATGAAAAACTGTTTTTT. Its translation is CASSSGGSWANEKLFF.

The chain couples TRBV6-1 to TRBJ1-4; no definite D call. V was cut by 6 bases and J by 7 bases, with 15 bases left in between. The CDR3 sequence is 14 residues long. The V gene's germline CDR1 is MNHNS and CDR2 SASEGT. This chain's CDR3 is CASRERPTGEKLFF. CDR3 sequence (DNA): TGTGCCAGCAGAGAGCGACCGACGGGTGAAAAACTGTTTTTT.

CDR3 amino acids: CASSYGRGGEQETQYF. The CDR3, as DNA: TGCGCCAGCAGCTATGGCCGCGGGGGAGAACAAGAGACCCAGTACTTC. The chain employs TRBV5-1 and TRBJ2-5, with TRBD2 identical over 7 bases. Germline CDR1 reads SGHRS; CDR2 reads YFSETQ. After removal of 3 bases from V and 2 bases from J, the junction contained 10 bases not matched to a gene. The CDR3 has 16 amino acids.

The count of this clone is one. The V gene is TRBV29-1, the J gene TRBJ1-4; unclear D gene. Germline CDR1 reads SQVTM; CDR2 reads ANQGSEA. The CDR3 runs 12 residues. Deletions cut 6 bases from V and 8 bases from J, with 13 bases between. CDR3 residues: CSVRQREEKLFF. The CDR3 nucleotides are TGCAGCGTACGGCAGCGGGAAGAAAAACTGTTTTTT.

This chain uses TRBV28 with TRBJ2-1, with D possibly TRBD1 on 6 matching bases. Germline loops: CDR1 MDHEN, CDR2 SYDVKM. V dropped 3 bases and J dropped 5 bases, with 11 bases sitting between them. This CDR3 spans 14 amino acids. The CDR3 region has the DNA TGTGCCAGCAGTTTCCGGGACACTAACAATGAGCAGTTCTTC. It translates to CASSFRDTNNEQFF.

The chain has TRBV5-6 and TRBJ2-7; D is possibly TRBD1 (5 bases). The V and J ends lost 0 bases and 6 bases respectively, with 16 bases between them. This CDR3 has 15 amino acids. Germline CDR1 reads SGHDT; CDR2 reads YYEEEE. The CDR3 DNA reads as TGTGCCAGCAGCTTGGTCGGTCAGGGCGCCCTCGAGCAGTACTTC. Protein: CASSLVGQGALEQYF. Full variable domain (remainder filled in from reference TRBV5-6 and TRBJ2-7): DAGVTQSPTHLIKTRGQQVTLRCSPKSGHDTVSWYQQALGQGPQFIFQYYEEEERQRGNFPDRFSGHQFPNYSSELNVNALLLGDSALYLCASSLVGQGALEQYFGPGTRLTVT.

This clone appeared many times. V usage is TRBV30 and J usage is TRBJ1-4; D ambiguous. The germline V and J ends were trimmed by 1 base and 7 bases, with 19 bases remaining between them. Germline CDR1 is GTSNPN and CDR2 is SVGIG (reference sequence). CDR3 length: 16 residues. The CDR3 loop reads CAWSDINGRVGEKLFF. CDR3 coding DNA: TGTGCCTGGAGTGATATCAACGGAAGGGTCGGTGAAAAACTGTTTTTT. Complete variable domain (other parts from reference TRBV30 and TRBJ1-4): SQTIHQWPATLVQPVGSPLSLECTVEGTSNPNLYWYRQAAGRGLQLLFYSVGIGQISSEVPQNLSASRPQDRQFILSSKKLLLSDSGFYLCAWSDINGRVGEKLFFGSGTQLSVL.

This clone came up a few times. V is TRBV11-2 and J is TRBJ2-1; 10 bases are shared with TRBD2. Germline V gene sequence: CDR1 SGHAT, CDR2 FQNNGV. The ends lost 5 bases at V and 7 bases at J; junction bases unmatched: 17. The CDR3 has 18 residues. The CDR3 protein is CASSTYKREGQSWNEQFF. DNA for the CDR3: TGTGCCAGCAGCACATACAAGCGGGAGGGCCAGTCTTGGAATGAGCAGTTCTTC.

The gene calls are TRBV7-9 and TRBJ2-7; D is perhaps TRBD1 (6 bases). The CDR3 is made up of 16 amino acids. V lost 1 base and J 0 bases, leaving 13 bases between the germline ends. Germline loops: CDR1 SEHNR, CDR2 FQNEAQ (reference sequence). Here the CDR3 DNA reads TGTGCCAGCAGCTTAGATTACGCAGGGGACTCCTACGAGCAGTACTTC. Translated: CASSLDYAGDSYEQYF.

CDR3 region: CASSLKRQGIYEQYF. The CDR3 bases are TGCGCCAGCAGTCTTAAGAGACAGGGGATCTACGAGCAGTACTTC. The V gene is TRBV23-1, the J gene TRBJ2-7; 8 positions match TRBD1. TRBV23-1 is an ORF; its function is uncertain. The CDR3 spans 15 residues. After removal of 4 bases from V and 3 bases from J, the junction contained 8 bases not matched to a gene.

This chain links TRBV6-5 with TRBJ2-2; D ambiguous. CDR3 size: 16 residues. V gave up 3 bases and J gave up 1 base, with 12 bases separating them. Per germline, CDR1 MNHEY and CDR2 SVGAGI. Here the CDR3 DNA reads TGTGCCAGCAGTTATTACCGCCGCGAGAACACCGGGGAGCTGTTTTTT. It specifies CASSYYRRENTGELFF.

The CDR3 loop reads CASSFPPAYRPLMNTEAFF. CDR3 DNA sequence: TGTGCCAGCAGTTTTCCACCAGCGTACAGACCCCTCATGAACACTGAAGCTTTCTTT. The V gene is TRBV27, the J gene TRBJ1-1; D not resolved. CDR1 is MNHEY, CDR2 SMNVEV, per germline (reference sequence). The CDR3 loop spans 19 amino acids. Trimming took 3 bases from V and 0 from J, leaving 23 bases between them.

This sequence joins TRBV4-1 and TRBJ1-3, with D uncertain. Between the trimmed V and J ends, which lost 4 bases and 1 base, there was a span of 11 bases. Germline CDR1 and CDR2: MGHRA and YSYEKL. The CDR3 runs 15 residues. CDR3 nucleotide sequence: TGCGCCAGCAGCCTTGACGGTGGATCTGGAAACACCATATATTTT. Amino acid sequence: CASSLDGGSGNTIYF.

The count of this clone is one. CDR3 nucleotides: TGTGCCAGCAGCTACAGCGGGAGAGGTGAAGATACGCAGTATTTT. This gives the protein CASSYSGRGEDTQYF. This rearrangement joins TRBV28 to TRBJ2-3; 8 bases are shared with TRBD2. Losses at the gene ends were 6 bases for V and 5 bases for J; bases not matched to a gene: 10. CDR3 length equals 15 residues. Per the germline V gene, CDR1 is MDHEN and CDR2 is SYDVKM.

This clone was counted a single time. This chain joins TRBV18 and TRBJ2-7; D is unclear. Between the trimmed V and J ends, which lost 3 bases and 1 base, there was a span of 10 bases. The V gene's germline CDR1 is KGHSH and CDR2 LQKENI. The CDR3 consists of 14 residues. CDR3 sequence reads: CASSPAARSYEQYF. The CDR3 DNA reads TGTGCCAGCTCACCTGCCGCCCGTTCCTACGAGCAGTACTTC.

The chain employs TRBV7-9 and TRBJ1-5; D ambiguous. This CDR3 has 14 residues. Looked up from germline, CDR1 is SEHNR and CDR2 is FQNEAQ (reference sequence). The V end lost 11 bases, the J end lost 0 bases, and 14 bases lay between the germline ends. The CDR3 sequence is CAAKLGNSNQPQHF. For the CDR3, the DNA is TGTGCCGCGAAGTTGGGCAATAGCAATCAGCCCCAGCATTTT.

Comments on this clone: The sample holds other DNA sequences that translate to the same CDR3. The rearrangement joins TRBV5-1 to TRBJ2-5; possible D gene TRBD2, 5 bases. In germline, CDR1 is SGHRS, CDR2 YFSETQ. CDR3 length: 15 amino acids. V shed 0 bases and J shed 2 bases, with 11 bases lying between them. The CDR3 spells CASSLGGSGQETQYF. The DNA for the CDR3 is TGCGCCAGCAGCTTGGGCGGCAGCGGACAAGAGACCCAGTACTTC.

The V call is TRBV11-2, the J call TRBJ1-3; no definite D call. The germline gives CDR1 SGHAT, CDR2 FQNNGV. V was shortened by 0 bases and J by 3 bases, with 15 bases between the two germline ends. The CDR3 is made up of 17 amino acids. The CDR3 sequence is CASSLEVGSPGGNTIYF. The CDR3 DNA reads as TGTGCCAGCAGCTTAGAGGTAGGCTCCCCCGGTGGAAACACCATATATTTT.

This clone was seen at least ten times. The chain links TRBV11-2 to TRBJ2-7; possibly TRBD1 for D (5 bases). CDR1 is SGHAT, CDR2 FQNNGV, per germline. The CDR3 is 13 amino acids. V lost 8 bases and J lost 5, with 16 bases in between. The CDR3 is CASSRRALNEQYF. CDR3 bases: TGTGCCAGCTCTCGCAGGGCGTTGAACGAGCAGTACTTC.

The V call is TRBV14, the J call TRBJ1-2; D uncertain. Deletions cut 4 bases from V and 4 bases from J, with 10 bases between. The germline V gene encodes CDR1 SGHDN and CDR2 FVKESK. There are 13 residues in the CDR3. This CDR3 reads CASSPDPFYGYTF. CDR3 bases: TGTGCCAGCAGCCCGGACCCCTTCTATGGCTACACCTTC.

The chain recombines TRBV2 with TRBJ2-5; D is ambiguous. V was pared by 0 bases and J by 3 bases, with 20 bases between. Germline V gene sequence: CDR1 SNHLY, CDR2 FYNNEI. The CDR3 contains 18 residues. The CDR3 sequence: CASSEALVARVPKETQYF. The DNA for the CDR3 is TGTGCCAGCAGTGAAGCGCTGGTCGCCCGCGTACCAAAAGAGACCCAGTACTTC.

The V and J genes are TRBV6-4 and TRBJ1-2, with 9 bases lining up with TRBD1. The V gene's germline CDR1 is MRHNA and CDR2 SNTAGT. V shed 5 bases, J shed 8 bases, and the junction held 9 bases outside the gene matches. The CDR3 sequence is 14 residues long. The CDR3 sequence: CASSPRTGEDGYTF. The DNA for the CDR3 is TGTGCCAGCAGTCCCCGGACAGGGGAGGACGGCTACACCTTC.

The rearrangement uses TRBV21-1 and TRBJ2-7. TRBV21-1 is noted as a pseudogene. The CDR3 extends over 16 amino acids. This CDR3 reads CASSVKGRQRSAEQYF. The CDR3 bases are TGTGCCAGCAGCGTAAAGGGTCGACAACGATCAGCCGAGCAGTACTTC.

The chain uses TRBV7-2 and TRBJ2-7; TRBD1 matches at 8 bases. The CDR3 is 16 residues long. Per the germline V gene, CDR1 is SGHTA and CDR2 is FQGNSA. J was trimmed by 6 bases and V by 5 bases; bases with no gene match: 15. The CDR3 loop is CASSPTPPGGSFEQYF. The DNA of the CDR3 is TGTGCCAGCAGCCCAACCCCTCCAGGGGGCTCTTTCGAGCAGTACTTC.